Shown below are 30 T cell receptor beta chains from a single sample sequenced in a study of blood T cell repertoires in COVID-19 (dated by TCRdb to between 2020 and 2021). Libraries were prepared through the immunoSEQ multiplex PCR assay. Drawn from immuneACCESS, this table holds only the in-frame rearrangements with V and J called that TCRdb kept. Clones are partly lost; checked studies trace under half to an unresolved V gene and leave the rest unexplained. The sample records about 120,000 clones, 88% of which are singletons. The top ten constitute approximately 1% of the sample. Sequences were obtained from peripheral blood. The receptors derive from an elderly woman with acute or convalescent COVID-19.

This clone was seen a handful of times. The chain employs TRBV12-3 or TRBV12-4 and TRBJ2-1, with D unresolved. The length of the CDR3 is 13 residues. V shed 7 bases and J shed 4 bases, with 11 bases lying between them. DNA of the CDR3: TGTGCCAGCATTCAGACCGGGTACAATGAGCAGTTCTTC. As protein: CASIQTGYNEQFF.

The chain employs TRBV4-3 and TRBJ1-6; D gene unclear. This CDR3 contains 14 residues. Germline CDR1 and CDR2: LGHNA and YSLEER. V was shortened by 2 bases and J by 9 bases, with 11 bases between the two germline ends. The DNA for the CDR3 is TGCGCCAGCAGCCAATATGCCGCAGGTTCACCCCTCCACTTT. Translation: CASSQYAAGSPLHF.

CDR3 sequence reads: CAISGTGTASYGYTF. The CDR3 DNA sequence: TGTGCCATCAGCGGAACTGGGACAGCTTCATATGGCTACACCTTC. The V gene is TRBV10-3, the J gene TRBJ1-2, with 7 bases aligning to TRBD1. Germline CDR1 and CDR2: ENHRY and SYGVKD. Trimming took 6 bases from V and 5 from J; bases not matched to a gene: 12. The CDR3 covers 15 residues.

The J gene is TRBJ2-5, the V gene TRBV11-2; 8 bases align to TRBD2. J lost 5 bases, V lost 5 bases, and 7 bases had no gene match. This CDR3 comprises 14 residues. CDR1 SGHAT and CDR2 FQNNGV come from the germline V gene. CDR3: CASSGGGWTETQYF. The DNA of the CDR3 is TGTGCCAGCAGCGGCGGGGGGTGGACGGAGACCCAGTACTTC.

The chain links TRBV6-1 to TRBJ1-2; D possibly corresponds to TRBD1 (6 bases). Germline loops: CDR1 MNHNS, CDR2 SASEGT. Trimming removed 4 bases at V and 2 bases at J, with 17 bases between. This CDR3 region has 16 residues. The CDR3 coding sequence is TGTGCCAGCAGTGGGGTTCACAGGGAAGGAAACTATGGCTACACCTTC. Translation gives CASSGVHREGNYGYTF.

The chain links TRBV4-1 to TRBJ2-5; D unresolved. Germline-derived CDR1 and CDR2 are MGHRA and YSYEKL. The CDR3 is made up of 12 amino acids. Trimming shortened V by 0 bases and J by 5 bases, and 4 bases separated the two germline ends. This CDR3 is CASSQDPETQYF. The CDR3 DNA follows: TGCGCCAGCAGCCAAGATCCGGAGACCCAGTACTTC.

This clone has more than one count but fewer than ten. The V and J genes are TRBV7-2 and TRBJ2-1; possible D gene TRBD2, 7 bases. Germline-derived CDR1 and CDR2 are SGHTA and FQGNSA. The ends were cut back, 7 bases at V and 2 bases at J, with 12 bases in the middle. The CDR3 covers 14 residues. The CDR3 nucleotides read TGTGCCAGCAAGGGGCGGGGGCCCTACAATGAGCAGTTCTTC. Its protein is CASKGRGPYNEQFF.

The chain couples TRBV6-6 to TRBJ1-5; D not resolved. V was clipped by 6 bases and J by 4 bases, with 16 bases between them. Germline CDR1 MNHNY, CDR2 SVGAGI (reference sequence). The CDR3 covers 15 residues. CDR3 bases: TGTGCCAGCAGCATCGAAGCGAGCTCAAATCAGCCCCAGCATTTT. Amino acids: CASSIEASSNQPQHF.

This CDR3 reads CATSDPTGSSGYTF. In DNA, the CDR3 is TGTGCCACCAGTGACCCGACAGGCAGCAGTGGCTACACCTTC. The chain combines TRBV24-1 with TRBJ1-2; TRBD1 might be the D (6 bases). Germline V gene data show CDR1 as KGHDR and CDR2 as SFDVKD. Between the trimmed V and J ends, which lost 4 bases and 7 bases, there was a span of 15 bases. The CDR3 has 14 amino acids.

The chain recombines TRBV5-1 with TRBJ1-1; D is unresolved. CDR1 and CDR2 from the germline V gene are SGHRS and YFSETQ. CDR3 size: 13 residues. V was trimmed by 0 bases and J by 1 base, leaving 4 bases between them. The CDR3 nucleotides read TGCGCCAGCAGCTTGGCAGAGAACACTGAAGCTTTCTTT. It codes for CASSLAENTEAFF. Together with reference TRBV5-1 and TRBJ1-1, the CDR3 gives the full variable domain: KAGVTQTPRYLIKTRGQQVTLSCSPISGHRSVSWYQQTPGQGLQFLFEYFSETQRNKGNFPGRFSGRQFSNSRSEMNVSTLELGDSALYLCASSLAENTEAFFGQGTRLTVV.

This clone has more than one count but fewer than ten. The genes are TRBV9 and TRBJ2-3, with 7 bases identical to TRBD1. The CDR3 length is 17 residues. Germline values: CDR1 SGDLS, CDR2 YYNGEE. With V trimmed by 4 bases and J by 2 bases, 13 bases remained unmatched. In DNA, the CDR3 is TGTGCCAGCAGCTCCCCTGGTCGAGGGACAGACACAGATACGCAGTATTTT. This sequence encodes CASSSPGRGTDTDTQYF.

The rearrangement uses TRBV5-1 and TRBJ1-6; 9 bases align to TRBD1. There are 14 residues in the CDR3. The germline gives CDR1 SGHRS, CDR2 YFSETQ. After removal of 1 base from V and 8 bases from J, the junction contained 1 base not matched to a gene. The CDR3 here is CASSLRTGDSPLHF. In nucleotides, the CDR3 is TGCGCCAGCAGCTTGAGGACAGGGGATTCACCCCTCCACTTT. Combining the CDR3 with reference TRBV5-1 and TRBJ1-6 gives the whole variable domain KAGVTQTPRYLIKTRGQQVTLSCSPISGHRSVSWYQQTPGQGLQFLFEYFSETQRNKGNFPGRFSGRQFSNSRSEMNVSTLELGDSALYLCASSLRTGDSPLHFGNGTRLTVT.

This rearrangement joins TRBV10-3 to TRBJ2-3; 8 bases fit TRBD2. This CDR3 has 14 amino acids. From germline, CDR1 is ENHRY and CDR2 SYGVKD. V gave up 7 bases and J gave up 4 bases; unmatched junction bases: 7. The CDR3 sequence is CAIKGSGNSDTQYF. The CDR3 DNA follows: TGTGCCATCAAAGGTAGCGGGAATTCAGATACGCAGTATTTT.

In this sample, this clone turned up once. The genes are TRBV5-1 and TRBJ2-1; 8 nucleotides agree with TRBD1. The CDR3 is 16 amino acids. The V gene end was trimmed by 5 bases and the J gene end by 6 bases; junction bases not matched to a gene: 13. Germline V gene sequence: CDR1 SGHRS, CDR2 YFSETQ. The DNA of the CDR3 is TGCGCCAGCAGTTCACAGGGGGTGGCAATCCCCAATGAGCAGTTCTTC. As protein: CASSSQGVAIPNEQFF.

Comments on this clone: A read error may produce the germline difference seen at one junction end. This chain joins TRBV7-7 and TRBJ2-3; 9 nucleotides line up with TRBD1. Germline CDR1 is SSHAT and CDR2 is FNYEAQ (reference sequence). There are 16 residues in the CDR3. CDR3 nucleotide sequence: TGTGCTAGCAGCTCCGGAGACAGGGGGTGGACAGATACGCAGTATTTT. Amino acids: CASSSGDRGWTDTQYF.

V gene TRBV2 combines with J gene TRBJ1-6; 9 bases map to TRBD1. The CDR3 sequence is 15 residues long. The ends lost 5 bases at V and 11 bases at J; junction bases unmatched: 10. Germline-derived CDR1 and CDR2 are SNHLY and FYNNEI. This CDR3 reads CASSRPGQGSTPLHF. The CDR3 coding sequence is TGTGCCAGCAGTCGACCGGGACAGGGAAGTACACCCCTCCACTTT.

The chain is built from TRBV4-2 and TRBJ1-2; D may be TRBD1 (5 bases). The CDR3 covers 14 residues. Trimming pared 0 bases from V and 4 bases from J, leaving 9 bases between. Germline V CDR1 and CDR2: LGHNA, YNFKEQ. The CDR3 DNA sequence: TGTGCCAGCAGCCAAGAGCCAGGGCCCTATGGCTACACCTTC. Translation gives CASSQEPGPYGYTF.

The V gene is TRBV29-1, the J gene TRBJ2-3; D is perhaps TRBD1 (6 bases). Trimming removed 7 bases from V and 0 bases from J, with 14 bases in between. CDR3 length: 14 amino acids. Germline CDR1 SQVTM, CDR2 ANQGSEA. CDR3 sequence: CSAPHQGSTDTQYF. CDR3 in DNA: TGCAGCGCCCCACATCAGGGGAGCACAGATACGCAGTATTTT.

This chain uses TRBV28 with TRBJ1-2; a weak D match, TRBD1 (6 bases). The V end lost 4 bases, the J end lost 2 bases, and 11 bases lay between the germline ends. This CDR3 has 14 amino acids. Germline V gene lookup returns CDR1 MDHEN and CDR2 SYDVKM. CDR3 residues: CASSSSTGNYGYTF. The CDR3 DNA sequence: TGTGCCAGCAGTTCCTCTACAGGGAACTATGGCTACACCTTC.

The rearrangement joins TRBV6-5 to TRBJ1-2, with 9 bases that match TRBD1. This CDR3 comprises 14 residues. Germline assignment: CDR1 MNHEY and CDR2 SVGAGI. Unmatched junction bases numbered 8, after V lost 8 bases and J lost 4 bases. CDR3 protein: CASGGTGRLYGYTF. CDR3 DNA: TGTGCCAGCGGAGGGACAGGGCGACTCTATGGCTACACCTTC.

The gene calls are TRBV19 and TRBJ1-2, with D hard to call. The germline CDR1 and CDR2 sequences are LNHDA and SQIVND (reference sequence). The CDR3 contains 15 residues. V lost 6 bases, J lost 4 bases, and 18 bases lay in between. The CDR3 spells CASRSVERGSYGYTF. DNA for the CDR3: TGTGCCAGTAGATCCGTGGAACGGGGTAGCTATGGCTACACCTTC.

V is TRBV28 and J is TRBJ2-7; 7 bases are shared with TRBD2. V lost 3 bases to trimming and J lost 1 base; unmatched junction nucleotides: 6. The CDR3 consists of 15 residues. In germline, CDR1 is MDHEN, CDR2 SYDVKM. Written as DNA, the CDR3 is TGTGCCAGCAGTTTGTTCGGCGGGGGTTCCTACGAGCAGTACTTC. It encodes CASSLFGGGSYEQYF. The full variable domain, completed using reference TRBV28 and TRBJ2-7, is DVKVTQSSRYLVKRTGEKVFLECVQDMDHENMFWYRQDPGLGLRLIYFSYDVKMKEKGDIPEGYSVSREKKERFSLILESASTNQTSMYLCASSLFGGGSYEQYFGPGTRLTVT.

This sequence joins TRBV12-3 or TRBV12-4 and TRBJ1-1; weak D call: TRBD1 (5 bases). Trimming pared 5 bases from V and 8 bases from J, leaving 15 bases between. The CDR3 extends over 13 amino acids. The CDR3 sequence is CASSLGRTSEAFF. For the CDR3, the DNA is TGTGCCAGCAGTCTCGGACGGACATCAGAAGCTTTCTTT.

CDR3 sequence (DNA): TGTGCCAGCAGTTATGGACAGGGGGCAAGTACTGAAGCTTTCTTT. Residues: CASSYGQGASTEAFF. The chain couples TRBV6-5 to TRBJ1-1; 11 nucleotides agree with TRBD1. V lost 3 bases to trimming and J lost 5 bases; unmatched junction nucleotides: 5. The CDR3 runs to 15 residues. Germline CDR1 reads MNHEY; CDR2 reads SVGAGI.

This clone was seen a single time. The gene calls are TRBV29-1 and TRBJ1-5; D is possibly TRBD1 (5 bases). The V end was cut by 5 bases, the J end by 6 bases, with 14 bases between. The CDR3 is 13 amino acids. Germline V gene data show CDR1 as SQVTM and CDR2 as ANQGSEA. The CDR3 nucleotides are TGCAGCGTTAATTCGGGGGATGGTCAGCCCCAGCATTTT. Its protein product is CSVNSGDGQPQHF.

This chain connects TRBV21-1 to TRBJ1-4; TRBD1 reflects the table's D call only, with no check against the DNA. TRBV21-1 is a pseudogene. CDR3 length equals 14 residues. The CDR3 coding sequence is TGTGCCAGCACAATACAGGGGACCGGGGAAAAACTGTTTTTT. Translated: CASTIQGTGEKLFF.

The chain's CDR3 is CASTGQGFSGANVLTF. The DNA of the CDR3 is TGTGCCAGTACGGGACAGGGATTCTCTGGGGCCAACGTCCTGACTTTC. V usage is TRBV19 and J usage is TRBJ2-6, with TRBD1 identical over 9 bases. With 7 bases clipped from V and 0 bases from J, the junction kept 4 bases outside the gene matches. Germline V gene sequence: CDR1 LNHDA, CDR2 SQIVND (reference sequence). This CDR3 has 16 amino acids.

The J gene is TRBJ2-5, the V gene TRBV28, with D perhaps TRBD1 (5 bases). V was shortened by 6 bases and J by 5 bases, with 16 bases between the two germline ends. The germline V gene has CDR1 MDHEN and CDR2 SYDVKM. The CDR3 extends over 14 amino acids. Here the CDR3 DNA reads TGTGCCAGCAGAACCGGACAAGGGTGGGAGACCCAGTACTTC. Protein: CASRTGQGWETQYF.

The V and J genes are TRBV4-1 and TRBJ1-3; 9 bases map to TRBD1. The CDR3 sequence is 16 residues long. Losses at the gene ends were 3 bases for V and 0 bases for J; bases not matched to a gene: 3. Germline V gene lookup returns CDR1 MGHRA and CDR2 YSYEKL. The chain's CDR3 is CASSQPGQGSGNTIYF. The CDR3 DNA reads TGCGCCAGCAGCCAGCCGGGACAGGGCTCTGGAAACACCATATATTTT.

This clone was found once. The chain carries TRBV21-1 and TRBJ1-5. TRBV21-1 is flagged as a pseudogene. The CDR3 is made up of 14 amino acids. The CDR3 DNA reads as TGTGCCAGCAGCGGAGGAAGGATGAATCAGCCCCAGCATTTT. It yields the protein CASSGGRMNQPQHF.